This is a list of T cell receptor beta chains from one sample in a study of cytomegalovirus exposure and HLA in healthy donors. Some clones are missing from TCRdb's copy, which holds only in-frame ones; the method was immunoSEQ multiplex PCR. The table lists 150,000 to 200,000 clones, about 90% of them singletons. The source material was PBMCs. These receptors were collected from a woman under 30 in good health and CMV-seropositive. Both conserved end residues are part of each CDR3. Each record gives: CDR3 protein, CDR3 DNA, clone size, D gene, J gene, V gene. D genes are given only for firm matches. Size is omitted from some rows. Given values are once, few, many or a class for expanded clones.

cdr3_aa: CASSEWGRRGYTF; cdr3_nt: TGTGCCAGCAGTGAGTGGGGAAGGAGGGGCTACACCTTC; clone_size: .; d_call: .; j_call: TRBJ1-2; v_call: TRBV6-1
cdr3_aa: CASSLQGRDGYTF; cdr3_nt: TGTGCCAGCAGTTTACAGGGAAGGGATGGCTACACCTTC; clone_size: .; d_call: .; j_call: TRBJ1-2; v_call: TRBV7-8
cdr3_aa: CASSTQGTSTDTQYF; cdr3_nt: TGTGCCAGCAGCACCCAGGGGACCTCCACAGATACGCAGTATTTT; clone_size: .; d_call: .; j_call: TRBJ2-3; v_call: TRBV7-6
cdr3_aa: CASSPQGNTEAFF; cdr3_nt: TGTGCCAGCTCGCCTCAGGGGAACACTGAAGCTTTCTTT; clone_size: .; d_call: .; j_call: TRBJ1-1; v_call: TRBV18
cdr3_aa: CASSLSEGLAQETQYF; cdr3_nt: TGTGCCAGCAGCTTAAGTGAGGGACTAGCTCAGGAGACCCAGTACTTC; clone_size: .; d_call: TRBD2; j_call: TRBJ2-5; v_call: TRBV7-2
cdr3_aa: CASSILSGRADTGELFF; cdr3_nt: TGTGCCAGTAGTATCCTTAGCGGGAGGGCCGACACCGGGGAGCTGTTTTTT; clone_size: .; d_call: TRBD2; j_call: TRBJ2-2; v_call: TRBV19
cdr3_aa: CASSGPGQGGETQYF; cdr3_nt: TGTGCCAGCAGTGGCCCGGGACAGGGAGGGGAGACCCAGTACTTC; clone_size: once; d_call: TRBD1; j_call: TRBJ2-5; v_call: TRBV2
cdr3_aa: CASSVEQLNEQFF; cdr3_nt: TGTGCCAGCAGCGTAGAACAGCTGAATGAGCAGTTCTTC; clone_size: .; d_call: .; j_call: TRBJ2-1; v_call: TRBV9
cdr3_aa: CASSPPIQGKGETQYF; cdr3_nt: TGTGCCAGCTCACCACCAATCCAGGGGAAGGGAGAGACCCAGTACTTC; clone_size: .; d_call: .; j_call: TRBJ2-5; v_call: TRBV18
cdr3_aa: CASSPLAGVNTEAFF; cdr3_nt: TGTGCCAGCAGCCCCCTTGCGGGAGTTAACACTGAAGCTTTCTTT; clone_size: .; d_call: .; j_call: TRBJ1-1; v_call: TRBV5-6
cdr3_aa: CASSLTGGLLQPQHF; cdr3_nt: TGTGCCAGCAGTTTAACAGGGGGGCTGCTTCAGCCCCAGCATTTT; clone_size: once; d_call: TRBD1; j_call: TRBJ1-5; v_call: TRBV27
cdr3_aa: CASSLSGRADEQYF; cdr3_nt: TGTGCCAGCAGTTTATCAGGCAGGGCAGACGAGCAGTACTTC; clone_size: .; d_call: .; j_call: TRBJ2-7; v_call: TRBV28
cdr3_aa: CASRSRLGTSIHEQYF; cdr3_nt: TGCGCCAGCAGAAGCAGGCTCGGGACTAGCATCCACGAGCAGTACTTC; clone_size: .; d_call: TRBD2; j_call: TRBJ2-7; v_call: TRBV5-1
cdr3_aa: CASSYSGGRAKDEQYF; cdr3_nt: TGTGCCAGCAGTTACTCGGGGGGGAGGGCTAAGGACGAGCAGTACTTC; clone_size: .; d_call: TRBD2; j_call: TRBJ2-7; v_call: TRBV6-6
cdr3_aa: CASSQDPRKPAFF; cdr3_nt: TGTGCCAGCAGCCAAGATCCCAGGAAGCCAGCTTTCTTT; clone_size: .; d_call: .; j_call: TRBJ1-1; v_call: TRBV4-2
cdr3_aa: CASSLNLGGYTF; cdr3_nt: TGTGCCAGCAGCTTGAATCTAGGAGGCTACACCTTC; clone_size: .; d_call: .; j_call: TRBJ1-2; v_call: TRBV5-4
cdr3_aa: CASSEAGATIEQYF; cdr3_nt: TGTGCCAGCAGTGAAGCGGGAGCTACCATCGAGCAGTACTTC; clone_size: .; d_call: TRBD2; j_call: TRBJ2-7; v_call: TRBV28
cdr3_aa: CASRPETGYNSPLHF; cdr3_nt: TGTGCCAGCAGACCCGAGACAGGGTACAATTCACCCCTCCACTTT; clone_size: few; d_call: TRBD1; j_call: TRBJ1-6; v_call: TRBV2
cdr3_aa: CASSARQGNTGELFF; cdr3_nt: TGTGCCAGCAGCGCGCGACAGGGGAACACCGGGGAGCTGTTTTTT; clone_size: once; d_call: TRBD1; j_call: TRBJ2-2; v_call: TRBV7-9
cdr3_aa: CASSLRGRGRGGTGELFF; cdr3_nt: TGTGCCAGCAGCTTAAGGGGCCGGGGAAGGGGAGGAACCGGGGAGCTGTTTTTT; clone_size: .; d_call: .; j_call: TRBJ2-2; v_call: TRBV7-2
cdr3_aa: CASGRGTGELFF; cdr3_nt: TGTGCCAGCGGCAGGGGGACCGGGGAGCTGTTTTTT; clone_size: .; d_call: TRBD1; j_call: TRBJ2-2; v_call: TRBV25-1
cdr3_aa: CASNTGQGVLDEQYF; cdr3_nt: TGTGCCAGCAATACGGGACAGGGGGTGTTGGACGAGCAGTACTTC; clone_size: few; d_call: TRBD1; j_call: TRBJ2-7; v_call: TRBV28
cdr3_aa: CASSLGAGVGEYEQYF; cdr3_nt: TGTGCCAGCAGCTTGGGAGCGGGAGTAGGGGAGTACGAGCAGTACTTC; clone_size: few; d_call: TRBD2; j_call: TRBJ2-7; v_call: TRBV7-2
cdr3_aa: CASSRTGTGKGDTQYF; cdr3_nt: TGTGCCAGCAGCAGGACCGGGACAGGGAAGGGAGATACGCAGTATTTT; clone_size: few; d_call: TRBD1; j_call: TRBJ2-3; v_call: TRBV7-3
cdr3_aa: CASRMTSGGADGELFF; cdr3_nt: TGTGCCAGCAGAATGACTAGCGGGGGGGCGGACGGGGAGCTGTTTTTT; clone_size: .; d_call: TRBD2; j_call: TRBJ2-2; v_call: TRBV2
cdr3_aa: CASSQETPGSGNTIYF; cdr3_nt: TGCGCCAGCAGCCAAGAGACTCCCGGCTCTGGAAACACCATATATTTT; clone_size: .; d_call: .; j_call: TRBJ1-3; v_call: TRBV4-3
cdr3_aa: CASSAERGEVGTQYF; cdr3_nt: TGCGCCAGCAGTGCGGAGCGGGGGGAAGTTGGGACCCAGTACTTC; clone_size: .; d_call: TRBD2; j_call: TRBJ2-5; v_call: TRBV5-1
cdr3_aa: CASSFGAGFTPDTQYF; cdr3_nt: TGTGCCAGCAGCTTTGGAGCAGGGTTTACTCCAGATACGCAGTATTTT; clone_size: few; d_call: .; j_call: TRBJ2-3; v_call: TRBV5-4
cdr3_aa: CASSFGTYYEQYF; cdr3_nt: TGTGCCAGCAGCTTCGGGACTTACTACGAGCAGTACTTC; clone_size: once; d_call: .; j_call: TRBJ2-7; v_call: TRBV5-8
cdr3_aa: CASSWGADTQYF; cdr3_nt: TGTGCCAGCAGTTGGGGGGCAGATACGCAGTATTTT; clone_size: .; d_call: .; j_call: TRBJ2-3; v_call: TRBV25-1
cdr3_aa: CASSPGTASNQPQHF; cdr3_nt: TGTGCCAGCAGCCCCGGGACAGCTAGCAATCAGCCCCAGCATTTT; clone_size: .; d_call: TRBD1; j_call: TRBJ1-5; v_call: TRBV7-8
cdr3_aa: CASSYSGTVGPGYTF; cdr3_nt: TGTGCCAGCAGTTATAGCGGGACAGTGGGCCCTGGCTACACCTTC; clone_size: .; d_call: TRBD1; j_call: TRBJ1-2; v_call: TRBV28
cdr3_aa: CASSLGGGLQETQYF; cdr3_nt: TGTGCCAGCAGCTTAGGGGGGGGGTTACAAGAGACCCAGTACTTC; clone_size: .; d_call: .; j_call: TRBJ2-5; v_call: TRBV5-4
cdr3_aa: CASSLSPGDGYTF; cdr3_nt: TGTGCCAGCAGTTTATCTCCAGGGGATGGCTACACCTTC; clone_size: .; d_call: .; j_call: TRBJ1-2; v_call: TRBV27
cdr3_aa: CASSLYRDPNSPLHF; cdr3_nt: TGTGCCAGCAGCCTATACAGGGACCCTAATTCACCCCTCCACTTT; clone_size: .; d_call: .; j_call: TRBJ1-6; v_call: TRBV11-2
cdr3_aa: CASSLAGQGGFSYEQYF; cdr3_nt: TGTGCCAGCAGCTTGGCGGGACAGGGGGGCTTTTCCTACGAGCAGTACTTC; clone_size: .; d_call: TRBD1; j_call: TRBJ2-7; v_call: TRBV7-2
cdr3_aa: CASSPFPEREQYF; cdr3_nt: TGTGCCAGCAGTCCCTTTCCTGAGCGAGAGCAGTACTTC; clone_size: .; d_call: .; j_call: TRBJ2-7; v_call: TRBV6-5
cdr3_aa: CASSYGLAASYEQYF; cdr3_nt: TGTGCCAGCAGTTATGGACTAGCGGCCTCCTACGAGCAGTACTTC; clone_size: once; d_call: TRBD2; j_call: TRBJ2-7; v_call: TRBV7-2
cdr3_aa: CASSSLRGDYGYTF; cdr3_nt: TGTGCCAGCAGTTCCTTACGGGGAGACTATGGCTACACCTTC; clone_size: .; d_call: .; j_call: TRBJ1-2; v_call: TRBV2
cdr3_aa: CASSLEGGIGSYEQYF; cdr3_nt: TGCGCCAGCAGCCTAGAAGGGGGAATAGGCTCCTACGAGCAGTACTTC; clone_size: .; d_call: .; j_call: TRBJ2-7; v_call: TRBV4-1
cdr3_aa: CATSREGTSGRFYNEQFF; cdr3_nt: TGTGCCACCAGCAGAGAGGGGACTAGCGGGAGGTTCTACAATGAGCAGTTCTTC; clone_size: .; d_call: TRBD2; j_call: TRBJ2-1; v_call: TRBV15
cdr3_aa: CASSGSGPSSYNEQFF; cdr3_nt: TGTGCCAGCAGTGGTAGCGGGCCGAGCTCCTACAATGAGCAGTTCTTC; clone_size: once; d_call: TRBD2; j_call: TRBJ2-1; v_call: TRBV27
cdr3_aa: CASSLTTGAGYTF; cdr3_nt: TGTGCCAGCAGCTTGACAACAGGGGCTGGCTACACCTTC; clone_size: .; d_call: TRBD1; j_call: TRBJ1-2; v_call: TRBV5-8
cdr3_aa: CASSYSRRGDNEQFF; cdr3_nt: TGTGCCAGCAGTTACTCGAGGCGGGGTGACAATGAGCAGTTCTTC; clone_size: .; d_call: .; j_call: TRBJ2-1; v_call: TRBV6-6
cdr3_aa: CASSQEEVWGEQYF; cdr3_nt: TGTGCCAGCAGCCAAGAGGAGGTTTGGGGCGAGCAGTACTTC; clone_size: .; d_call: .; j_call: TRBJ2-7; v_call: TRBV4-2
cdr3_aa: CASSPGNPGQGKETQYF; cdr3_nt: TGCGCCAGCAGCCCAGGGAACCCGGGACAGGGCAAAGAGACCCAGTACTTC; clone_size: .; d_call: TRBD1; j_call: TRBJ2-5; v_call: TRBV4-1
cdr3_aa: CASSVRGEGEKLFF; cdr3_nt: TGTGCCAGCAGCGTCAGGGGTGAGGGGGAAAAACTGTTTTTT; clone_size: .; d_call: .; j_call: TRBJ1-4; v_call: TRBV9
cdr3_aa: CASSLAWGADTQYF; cdr3_nt: TGTGCCAGCAGCTTGGCGTGGGGGGCAGATACGCAGTATTTT; clone_size: .; d_call: .; j_call: TRBJ2-3; v_call: TRBV5-8
cdr3_aa: CASSDNTDSNTNYYEQYF; cdr3_nt: TGTGCCAGCAGTGATAATACGGACAGTAACACTAACTACTACGAGCAGTACTTC; clone_size: .; d_call: .; j_call: TRBJ2-7; v_call: TRBV2
cdr3_aa: CASSFPTGGDQPQHF; cdr3_nt: TGTGCCAGCAGTTTTCCGACAGGGGGGGATCAGCCCCAGCATTTT; clone_size: .; d_call: TRBD1; j_call: TRBJ1-5; v_call: TRBV28
cdr3_aa: CARKTGGETQYF; cdr3_nt: TGTGCCAGAAAGACAGGGGGGGAGACCCAGTACTTC; clone_size: .; d_call: TRBD1; j_call: TRBJ2-5; v_call: TRBV27
cdr3_aa: CASREGLDTSEQYF; cdr3_nt: TGTGCCAGTAGGGAGGGACTCGATACCTCCGAGCAGTACTTC; clone_size: .; d_call: .; j_call: TRBJ2-7; v_call: TRBV19
cdr3_aa: CASSYSSTGVGEQYF; cdr3_nt: TGTGCCAGCAGTTACTCGTCGACAGGGGTCGGCGAGCAGTACTTC; clone_size: .; d_call: TRBD1; j_call: TRBJ2-7; v_call: TRBV6-5
cdr3_aa: CASSVGAAGGYNEQFF; cdr3_nt: TGTGCCAGCAGCGTAGGGGCGGCGGGGGGCTACAATGAGCAGTTCTTC; clone_size: .; d_call: TRBD2; j_call: TRBJ2-1; v_call: TRBV9
cdr3_aa: CASSPASGQETQYF; cdr3_nt: TGCGCCAGCAGCCCAGCTAGCGGACAAGAGACCCAGTACTTC; clone_size: .; d_call: TRBD2; j_call: TRBJ2-5; v_call: TRBV5-1